The 24 T cell receptor beta chains below all came from one sample that was sequenced in a study of cytomegalovirus exposure and HLA in healthy donors. 60 Vbeta and 13 Jbeta primers were used in PCR. The table came from immunoSEQ multiplex PCR; TCRdb's copy has only in-frame clones and leaves some out. The table has some 190,000 clones, around 78% seen once. Sequencing input: PBMCs. These receptors were obtained from a man aged 18-30 years in good health and CMV-seronegative.

The chain employs TRBV6-5 and TRBJ1-2, with D possibly TRBD1 on 5 matching bases. The V and J ends lost 6 bases and 6 bases respectively, with 14 bases between them. Germline V lookup: CDR1 MNHEY, CDR2 SVGAGI. The CDR3 spans 13 residues. The CDR3 bases are TGTGCCAGCAGGGCTACAGGTTTTGATGGCTACACCTTC. Translated, it gives CASRATGFDGYTF.

As DNA, the CDR3 is TGCGCCAGCAGCTTCTCCGGGACATTCGCCGGGGAGCTGTTTTTT. Translating it yields CASSFSGTFAGELFF. The chain employs TRBV5-1 and TRBJ2-2; maybe TRBD1 (6 bases). The CDR3 has 15 amino acids. In germline, CDR1 is SGHRS, CDR2 YFSETQ. The V and J ends lost 2 bases and 6 bases respectively, with 14 bases between them.

This clone was picked up a small number of times. The V gene is TRBV7-6, the J gene TRBJ1-5; 7 bases agree with TRBD1. The germline V gene encodes CDR1 SGHVS and CDR2 FNYEAQ. The V and J ends lost 5 bases and 2 bases, in that order; junction bases with no gene match: 3. The CDR3 has 14 residues. CDR3 DNA: TGTGCCAGCAGCCCAGGACAGGGCAATCAGCCCCAGCATTTT. This codes for CASSPGQGNQPQHF.

The table lists this clone with a count of one. The chain employs TRBV6-6 and TRBJ1-1, with D perhaps TRBD1 (6 bases). The CDR3 sequence is 13 residues long. The V gene lost 7 bases and the J gene lost 4 bases, with 13 bases spanning the gap. Germline loops: CDR1 MNHNY, CDR2 SVGAGI (reference sequence). The CDR3 loop reads CASNRQGGTEAFF. In DNA form, the CDR3 reads TGTGCCAGCAACCGACAAGGGGGCACTGAAGCTTTCTTT.

The CDR3 coding sequence is TGTGCCAGCTTTACAGGGCCAGGACAGCCCCAGCATTTT. Residues: CASFTGPGQPQHF. This chain links TRBV6-1 with TRBJ1-5; maybe TRBD1 (6 bases). V was pared by 8 bases and J by 7 bases, with 15 bases between. Germline CDR1 is MNHNS and CDR2 is SASEGT. The CDR3 is 13 amino acids.

This clone was detected only a few times. The chain joins TRBV30 to TRBJ1-1, with 9 bases lining up with TRBD1. Germline trimming cut 8 bases from V and 1 base from J; bases unmatched to any gene: 2. The germline V gene encodes CDR1 GTSNPN and CDR2 SVGIG (reference sequence). The CDR3 covers 12 residues. CDR3 nucleotide sequence: TGTGCCGGGGGACAGGGGAACACTGAAGCTTTCTTT. Protein: CAGGQGNTEAFF.

This chain uses TRBV18 with TRBJ2-2; D is unclear. The CDR3 is 13 amino acids. V lost 3 bases and J 8 bases, leaving 10 bases between the germline ends. Per the germline V gene, CDR1 is KGHSH and CDR2 is LQKENI. In DNA, the CDR3 is TGTGCCAGCTCACCTCTCTTCCCTGGGGAGCTGTTTTTT. Residues: CASSPLFPGELFF.

The V call is TRBV5-4, the J call TRBJ2-5, with 10 bases fitting TRBD1. Germline lookup yields CDR1 SGHNT and CDR2 YYREEE (reference sequence). Trimming took 5 bases from V and 4 from J; bases not matched to a gene: 8. The CDR3 is made up of 15 amino acids. The CDR3 loop is CASSFPGQGIETQYF. The CDR3 coding sequence is TGTGCCAGCAGTTTCCCGGGACAGGGGATAGAGACCCAGTACTTC.

The chain carries TRBV7-2 and TRBJ2-7; 8 nucleotides align to TRBD2. J lost 4 bases, V lost 1 base, and 6 bases had no gene match. The CDR3 covers 15 residues. Germline assignment: CDR1 SGHTA and CDR2 FQGNSA. The CDR3: CASSLVGGDLYEQYF. Here the CDR3 DNA reads TGTGCCAGCAGCTTAGTCGGGGGGGATTTATACGAGCAGTACTTC.

The chain recombines TRBV7-6 with TRBJ1-1; 9 bases fit TRBD1. Germline V gene data show CDR1 as SGHVS and CDR2 as FNYEAQ. The CDR3 has 14 amino acids. V was clipped by 6 bases and J by 5 bases; unmatched bases: 7. The CDR3 nucleotides read TGTGCCAGCAGAGCTACAGGGGGCAAGACTGAAGCTTTCTTT. Encoded protein: CASRATGGKTEAFF.

This clone was picked up a small number of times. The V gene is TRBV4-2, the J gene TRBJ1-2; 12 positions agree with TRBD1. The V gene end was trimmed by 1 base and the J gene end by 7 bases; junction bases not matched to a gene: 4. The CDR3 runs 15 residues. CDR1 is LGHNA, CDR2 YNFKEQ, per germline. The CDR3 nucleotides are TGTGCCAGCAGCCAAGGGGACAGGGGGCTTGGTGGCTACACCTTC. It encodes CASSQGDRGLGGYTF.

The chain recombines TRBV7-8 with TRBJ1-5, with 10 bases lining up with TRBD1. This CDR3 has 18 amino acids. Germline CDR1 SGHVS, CDR2 FQNEAQ. Trimming at V came to 5 bases and at J to 3 bases, leaving 13 bases not matched to a gene. The chain's CDR3 is CASSRLLRDRGHNQPQHF. The CDR3 DNA reads as TGTGCCAGCAGCCGCCTTTTGAGGGACAGGGGCCACAATCAGCCCCAGCATTTT.

The chain joins TRBV30 to TRBJ2-3; tentatively, D is TRBD2 (5 bases). Germline CDR1 is GTSNPN and CDR2 is SVGIG (reference sequence). The CDR3 covers 11 residues. Trimming pared 5 bases from V and 5 bases from J, leaving 8 bases between. CDR3: CAWAGIDTQYF. CDR3 sequence (DNA): TGTGCCTGGGCCGGGATAGATACGCAGTATTTT.

The gene calls are TRBV15 and TRBJ1-4, with D uncertain. The CDR3 loop spans 13 amino acids. Germline V gene data show CDR1 as LNHNV and CDR2 as YYDKDF (reference sequence). V was shortened by 1 base and J by 6 bases, with 6 bases between the two germline ends. CDR3 amino acids: CATSRGPDEKLFF. DNA for the CDR3: TGTGCCACCAGCAGAGGCCCGGATGAAAAACTGTTTTTT.

V usage is TRBV6-6 and J usage is TRBJ1-2, with D unclear. The germline V gene has CDR1 MNHNY and CDR2 SVGAGI (reference sequence). This CDR3 has 13 residues. V lost 5 bases to trimming and J lost 0 bases, with 7 bases between them. The CDR3 sequence is CASSLESNYGYTF. Written as DNA, the CDR3 is TGTGCCAGCAGTCTAGAGTCTAACTATGGCTACACCTTC.

The chain links TRBV27 to TRBJ2-1, with 12 bases identical to TRBD2. The CDR3 loop spans 13 amino acids. From germline, CDR1 is MNHEY and CDR2 SMNVEV (reference sequence). J was trimmed by 9 bases and V by 7 bases; bases with no gene match: 4. The CDR3 protein is CASKSSGRVEQFF. The CDR3 nucleotides read TGTGCCAGCAAGTCTAGCGGGAGGGTTGAGCAGTTCTTC.

V is TRBV7-2 and J is TRBJ2-3; D might be TRBD2 (5 bases). Germline values: CDR1 SGHTA, CDR2 FQGNSA. V was pared by 4 bases and J by 5 bases, with 22 bases between. The CDR3 is 17 amino acids. The CDR3, as DNA: TGTGCCAGCAGCTCCGAGGGTGGTCAGGCAATTGGAGATACGCAGTATTTT. This codes for CASSSEGGQAIGDTQYF. The full variable domain, its missing parts supplied by reference TRBV7-2 and TRBJ2-3, is GAGVSQSPSNKVTEKGKDVELRCDPISGHTALYWYRQSLGQGLEFLIYFQGNSAPDKSGLPSDRFSAERTGGSVSTLTIQRTQQEDSAVYLCASSSEGGQAIGDTQYFGPGTRLTVL.

This clone has just one count. The V call is TRBV27, the J call TRBJ1-5, with 7 bases identical to TRBD1. This CDR3 spans 19 amino acids. Trimming cost V 5 bases and J 0 bases; bases outside gene matches: 16. Germline V gene lookup returns CDR1 MNHEY and CDR2 SMNVEV (reference sequence). CDR3 sequence reads: CASSPTYLNDRASNQPQHF. CDR3 nucleotide sequence: TGTGCCAGCAGTCCTACCTACCTAAACGACAGGGCTAGCAATCAGCCCCAGCATTTT.

In its sample, this clone was seen a few times. V is TRBV11-2 and J is TRBJ2-7, with 11 bases lining up with TRBD2. V was clipped by 2 bases and J by 1 base; unmatched bases: 13. This CDR3 contains 19 residues. In germline, CDR1 is SGHAT, CDR2 FQNNGV. The CDR3 spells CASSLQIRTSGGSSYEQYF. Here the CDR3 DNA reads TGTGCCAGCAGCTTACAGATACGCACTAGCGGGGGCTCTTCCTACGAGCAGTACTTC.

The chain has TRBV7-9 and TRBJ2-7; maybe TRBD1 (6 bases). The V end was cut by 2 bases, the J end by 2 bases, with 13 bases between. The CDR3 loop spans 15 amino acids. Germline CDR1 reads SEHNR; CDR2 reads FQNEAQ (reference sequence). CDR3 in amino acids: CASSLLPDSTYEQYF. The CDR3 DNA sequence: TGTGCCAGCAGCTTACTACCGGACAGTACCTACGAGCAGTACTTC.

DNA of the CDR3: TGTGCCAGCAGCCCCCTTGTTGAGCAGTTCTTC. This translates into CASSPLVEQFF. This chain uses TRBV7-2 with TRBJ2-1; D ambiguous. The CDR3 contains 11 residues. CDR1 and CDR2 (germline): SGHTA, FQGNSA. The ends were cut back, 5 bases at V and 9 bases at J, with 8 bases in the middle.

A few counts support this clone. This chain joins TRBV27 and TRBJ1-5; tentatively, D is TRBD1 (6 bases). Trimming removed 7 bases at V and 5 bases at J, with 18 bases between. The CDR3 has 15 amino acids. The germline V gene encodes CDR1 MNHEY and CDR2 SMNVEV (reference sequence). In DNA, the CDR3 is TGTGCCAGCACCGGAGACCCCAGGGGATATCAGCCCCAGCATTTT. Residues: CASTGDPRGYQPQHF.

This clone appeared a few times. This chain joins TRBV28 and TRBJ2-7, with 7 positions matching TRBD1. The CDR3 loop spans 15 amino acids. V shed 2 bases, J shed 5 bases, and the junction held 9 bases outside the gene matches. Per the germline V gene, CDR1 is MDHEN and CDR2 is SYDVKM. Here the CDR3 reads CASSLADREKNEQYF. The CDR3 DNA sequence: TGTGCCAGCAGTTTAGCCGACAGGGAAAAGAACGAGCAGTACTTC. Full variable domain (missing parts from reference TRBV28 and TRBJ2-7): DVKVTQSSRYLVKRTGEKVFLECVQDMDHENMFWYRQDPGLGLRLIYFSYDVKMKEKGDIPEGYSVSREKKERFSLILESASTNQTSMYLCASSLADREKNEQYFGPGTRLTVT.

The gene calls are TRBV5-1 and TRBJ2-7, with TRBD1 matching 7 bases. V shed 4 bases and J 0 bases; nucleotides not matched to a gene: 7. CDR1 is SGHRS, CDR2 YFSETQ, per germline. This CDR3 region has 15 residues. CDR3 bases: TGCGCCAGCAGCACGGGGACAGTTCTCTCCTACGAGCAGTACTTC. Its protein is CASSTGTVLSYEQYF. Variable domain in full (rest from reference TRBV5-1 and TRBJ2-7): KAGVTQTPRYLIKTRGQQVTLSCSPISGHRSVSWYQQTPGQGLQFLFEYFSETQRNKGNFPGRFSGRQFSNSRSEMNVSTLELGDSALYLCASSTGTVLSYEQYFGPGTRLTVT.